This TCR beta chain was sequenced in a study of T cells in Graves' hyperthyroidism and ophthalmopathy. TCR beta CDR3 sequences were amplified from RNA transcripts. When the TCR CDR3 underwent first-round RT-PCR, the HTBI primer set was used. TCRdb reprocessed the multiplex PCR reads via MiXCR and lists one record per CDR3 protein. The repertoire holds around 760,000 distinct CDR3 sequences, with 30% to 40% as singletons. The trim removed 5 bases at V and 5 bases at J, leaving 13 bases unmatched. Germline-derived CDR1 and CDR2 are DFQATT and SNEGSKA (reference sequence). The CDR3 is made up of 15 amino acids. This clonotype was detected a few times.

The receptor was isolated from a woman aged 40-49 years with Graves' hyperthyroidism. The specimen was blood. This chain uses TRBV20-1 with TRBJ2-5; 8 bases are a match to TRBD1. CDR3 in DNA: TGCAGTGCTGGCCTATATCAGGGGGCCGGGGAGACCCAGTACTTC. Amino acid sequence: CSAGLYQGAGETQYF.